This TCR beta chain was recorded in a study of blood T cell repertoires in COVID-19. Whole-study context: Spain, Italy and the United States supplied samples that represented acute and convalescent COVID-19. PBMCs, B-cell-depleted T cells, or T cells were the source of the cDNA or gDNA that made up the material.

Per the original data handling: Quantification of nucleated cells was approximated via reference gene primer amplification. Produced via immunoSEQ multiplex PCR; TCRdb's table is partial and in-frame only. Clone size and the V and J calls come from that table; the DNA yielded D and trimming. The repertoire holds under 300,000 clones, with around 88% as singletons. Germline CDR1 reads KGHSH; CDR2 reads LQKENI. This CDR3 is 15 amino acids long. V trimming: 2 bases; J trimming: 3 bases; junction bases outside the gene matches: 6. The specimen was peripheral blood. V and J are TRBV18 and TRBJ1-2, with 7 positions matching TRBD1. The clonotype was recovered from a man older than 75 with acute or convalescent COVID-19. As DNA, the CDR3 is TGTGCCAGCTCACCATCTACCGGGACAGACTATGGCTACACCTTC. Translation: CASSPSTGTDYGYTF.